This TCR beta chain stems from a study of blood T cell repertoires in COVID-19. Turning to the study itself: Collection of acute and convalescent COVID-19 samples took place in the United States, Italy and Spain.

Data came from immunoSEQ multiplex PCR; TCRdb stores just in-frame clones and leaves some out. This sample carries 150,000 to 200,000 clones, approximately 84% of them seen once, and the ten largest clones take 6% to 8%. Germline V lookup: CDR1 SGDLS, CDR2 YYNGEE. This CDR3 contains 16 residues. V lost 2 bases, J lost 10 bases, and 6 bases stayed unmatched. This receptor was identified in a human donor with acute or convalescent COVID-19. The donor label of this sample is uncertain. The chain joins TRBV9 to TRBJ2-1, with TRBD2 matching over 16 bases. Input material: peripheral blood. The CDR3 DNA follows: TGTGCCAGCAGCGTCCCCGGGACTAGCGGGAGGGTAGAGCAGTTCTTC. Translated: CASSVPGTSGRVEQFF.